Only a few counts were recorded for the clone carrying this TCR beta chain. Antigen specificity is unknown. The CDR3 sequence is 13 residues long. V lost 10 bases to trimming and J lost 4 bases; unmatched junction nucleotides: 5. The data belong to a study of T-cell memory formation after mild COVID-19. About the study: Clusters of TCRs were largely donor specific. Study-wide results and caveats: The SARS-CoV-2 specificity of second-wave clones reaching peak at day 37 remained unverified. Contracting CD4+ clones were located mainly in CM and EM, and CD8+ clones in EMRA. Clones that contracted from day 15 to 85 had balanced CD4/CD8; later expanders were CD4+ biased.

TCRdb re-called the 5' RACE reads through MiXCR, storing one row per CDR3 protein. The sample consists of roughly 450,000 distinct CDR3 sequences, roughly 18% of them appearing once. The chain couples TRBV12-3 or TRBV12-4 to TRBJ2-1, with 9 bases lining up with TRBD1. The clonotype was recovered from a man aged 18-30 years who had mild COVID-19 (a few samples of this study predate the infection). Cell type and time point are not known. Sequenced material: PBMCs or a T cell subset sorted from them (not recorded which). CDR3 DNA: TGTGCCACCGGGACAGGGCCTTACAATGAGCAGTTCTTC. As protein: CATGTGPYNEQFF.